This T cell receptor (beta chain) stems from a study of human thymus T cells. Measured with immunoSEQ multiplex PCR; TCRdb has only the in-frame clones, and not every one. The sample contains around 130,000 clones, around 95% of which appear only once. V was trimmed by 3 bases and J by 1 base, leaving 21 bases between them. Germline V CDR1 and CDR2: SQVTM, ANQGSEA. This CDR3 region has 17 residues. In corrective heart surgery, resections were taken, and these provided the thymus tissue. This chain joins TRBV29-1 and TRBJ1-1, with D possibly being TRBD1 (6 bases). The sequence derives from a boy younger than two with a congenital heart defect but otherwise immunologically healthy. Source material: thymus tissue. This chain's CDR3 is CSVERAGANDKNTEAFF. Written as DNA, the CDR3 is TGCAGCGTTGAGCGGGCAGGGGCGAATGATAAGAACACTGAAGCTTTCTTT.